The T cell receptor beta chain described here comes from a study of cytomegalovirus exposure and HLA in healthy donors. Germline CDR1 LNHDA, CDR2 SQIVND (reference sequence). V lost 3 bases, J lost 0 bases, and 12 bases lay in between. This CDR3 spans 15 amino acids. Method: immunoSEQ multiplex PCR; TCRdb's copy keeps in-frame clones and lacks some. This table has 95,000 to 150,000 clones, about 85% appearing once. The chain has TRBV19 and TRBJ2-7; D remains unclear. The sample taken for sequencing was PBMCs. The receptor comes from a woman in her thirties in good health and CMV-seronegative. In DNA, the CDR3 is TGTGCCAGTAGTATGTCCATGGCTAGCTCCTACGAGCAGTACTTC. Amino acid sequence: CASSMSMASSYEQYF. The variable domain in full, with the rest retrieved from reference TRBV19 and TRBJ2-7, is DGGITQSPKYLFRKEGQNVTLSCEQNLNHDAMYWYRQDPGQGLRLIYYSQIVNDFQKGDIAEGYSVSREKKESFPLTVTSAQKNPTAFYLCASSMSMASSYEQYFGPGTRLTVT.